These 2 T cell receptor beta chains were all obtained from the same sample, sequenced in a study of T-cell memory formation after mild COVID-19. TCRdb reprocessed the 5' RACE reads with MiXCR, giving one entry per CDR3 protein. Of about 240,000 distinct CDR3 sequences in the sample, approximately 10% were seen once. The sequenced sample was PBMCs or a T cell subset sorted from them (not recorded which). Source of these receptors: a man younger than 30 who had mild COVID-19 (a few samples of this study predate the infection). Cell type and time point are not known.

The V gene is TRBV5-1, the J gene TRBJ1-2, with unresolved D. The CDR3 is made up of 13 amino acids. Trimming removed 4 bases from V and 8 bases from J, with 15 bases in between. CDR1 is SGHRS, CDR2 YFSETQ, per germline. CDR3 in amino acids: CASSPRKADGYTF. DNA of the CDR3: TGCGCCAGCAGCCCGCGTAAGGCTGACGGCTACACCTTC.

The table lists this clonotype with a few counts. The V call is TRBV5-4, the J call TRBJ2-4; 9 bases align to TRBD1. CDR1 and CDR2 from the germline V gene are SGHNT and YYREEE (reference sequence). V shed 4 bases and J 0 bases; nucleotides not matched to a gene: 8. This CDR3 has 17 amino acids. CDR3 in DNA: TGTGCCAGCAGCCCCGGACAGGGGAGTGGAGCCAAAAACATTCAGTACTTC. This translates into CASSPGQGSGAKNIQYF.